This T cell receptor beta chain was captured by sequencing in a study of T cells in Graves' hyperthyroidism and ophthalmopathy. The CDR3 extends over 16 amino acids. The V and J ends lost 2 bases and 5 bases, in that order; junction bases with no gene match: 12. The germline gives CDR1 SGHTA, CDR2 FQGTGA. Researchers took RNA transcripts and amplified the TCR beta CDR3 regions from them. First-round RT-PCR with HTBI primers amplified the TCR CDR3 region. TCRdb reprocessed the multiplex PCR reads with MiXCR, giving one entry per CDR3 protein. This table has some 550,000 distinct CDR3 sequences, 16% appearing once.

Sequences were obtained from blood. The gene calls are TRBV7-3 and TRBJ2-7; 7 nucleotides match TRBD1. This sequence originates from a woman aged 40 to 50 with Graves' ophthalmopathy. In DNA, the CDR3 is TGTGCCAGCAGCTTAGAGTACGGACAGGATTTCGACGAGCAGTACTTC. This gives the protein CASSLEYGQDFDEQYF.